This T cell receptor beta chain was sequenced for a study of T cells after yellow fever vaccination. Overall study context: The fractions with low cell numbers were processed using SMART-Seq v4 Ultra Low Input.

J lost 6 bases, V lost 5 bases, and 10 bases had no gene match. Germline assignment: CDR1 MDHEN and CDR2 SYDVKM. The CDR3 is 15 residues long. About this clonotype: The antigen is unknown.

For TCR, cDNA came from 5'RACE template switching, which added a universal primer site and UMIs. TCRdb re-called the 5' RACE reads through MiXCR, storing one row per CDR3 protein. The repertoire holds some 560,000 distinct CDR3 sequences, with less than 20% as singletons. Notes on the study in general: Most primary-vaccination clones recurred post-booster (roughly 97% CD4, more than 85% CD8).

This chain links TRBV28 with TRBJ2-7, with TRBD2 identical over 10 bases. This sequence originates from a man under 40 who received the YFV17D yellow fever vaccine. The sequencing here drew on PBMCs, taken 15 days after the yellow fever booster vaccination. Written as DNA, the CDR3 is TGTGCCAGCAGTCCCCTAGCGGGAGCTCTGGCCGAGCAGTACTTC. Translated: CASSPLAGALAEQYF.